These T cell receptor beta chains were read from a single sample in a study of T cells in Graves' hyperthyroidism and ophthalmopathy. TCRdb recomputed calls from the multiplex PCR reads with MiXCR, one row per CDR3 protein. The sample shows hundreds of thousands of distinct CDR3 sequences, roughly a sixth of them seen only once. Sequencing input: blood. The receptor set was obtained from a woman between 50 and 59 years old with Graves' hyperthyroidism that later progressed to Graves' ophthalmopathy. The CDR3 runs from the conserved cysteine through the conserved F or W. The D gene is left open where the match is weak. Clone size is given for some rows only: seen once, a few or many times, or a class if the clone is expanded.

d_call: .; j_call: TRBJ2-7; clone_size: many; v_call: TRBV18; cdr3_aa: CASSLRESYEQYF; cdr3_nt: TGTGCCAGCTCACTCCGAGAATCTTACGAGCAGTACTTC
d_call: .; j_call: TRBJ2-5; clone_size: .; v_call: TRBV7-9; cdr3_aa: CASSWGTNNIETQYF; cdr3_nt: TGTGCCAGCAGCTGGGGGACCAACAATATAGAGACCCAGTACTTC
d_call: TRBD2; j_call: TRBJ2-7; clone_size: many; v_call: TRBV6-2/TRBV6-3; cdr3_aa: CASSPVSGTYEQYF; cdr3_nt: TGTGCCAGCAGCCCGGTCAGCGGGACCTACGAGCAGTACTTC
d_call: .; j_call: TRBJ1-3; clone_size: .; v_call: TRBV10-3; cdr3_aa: CAISEQEATSGNTIYF; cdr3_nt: TGTGCCATCAGTGAGCAGGAGGCAACCTCTGGAAACACCATATATTTT
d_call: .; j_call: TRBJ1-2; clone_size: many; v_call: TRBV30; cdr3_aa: CAWTSGVPIVGYTF; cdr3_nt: TGTGCCTGGACCTCCGGGGTACCCATAGTGGGCTACACCTTC
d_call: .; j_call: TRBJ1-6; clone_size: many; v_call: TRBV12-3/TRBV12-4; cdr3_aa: CASRRTEIAPLHF; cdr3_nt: TGTGCCAGCAGAAGGACAGAAATCGCACCCCTCCACTTT
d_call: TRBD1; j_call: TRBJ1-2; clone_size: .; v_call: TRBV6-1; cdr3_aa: CASRRQGSGYTF; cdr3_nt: TGTGCCAGCAGGCGACAGGGCAGCGGCTACACCTTC
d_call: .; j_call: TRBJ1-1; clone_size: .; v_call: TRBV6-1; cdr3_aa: CASSESRFGNTEAFF; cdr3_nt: TGTGCCAGCAGTGAATCGCGTTTTGGGAACACTGAAGCTTTCTTT
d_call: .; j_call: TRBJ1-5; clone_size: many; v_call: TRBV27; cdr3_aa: CASSPFSPGAEQPQHF; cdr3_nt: TGTGCCAGCAGTCCATTCAGCCCGGGGGCGGAACAGCCCCAGCATTTT
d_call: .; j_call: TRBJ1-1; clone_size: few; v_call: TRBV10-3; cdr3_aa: CAIGPNTEAFF; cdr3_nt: TGTGCCATCGGGCCGAACACTGAAGCTTTCTTT
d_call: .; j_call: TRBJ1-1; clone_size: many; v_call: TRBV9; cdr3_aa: CASSARPDSTEAFF; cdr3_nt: TGTGCCAGCAGCGCCCGCCCTGACAGCACTGAAGCTTTCTTT
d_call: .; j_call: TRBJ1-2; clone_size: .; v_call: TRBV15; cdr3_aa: CATSNTGFGYGYTF; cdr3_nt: TGTGCCACCAGCAATACAGGGTTCGGCTATGGCTACACCTTC
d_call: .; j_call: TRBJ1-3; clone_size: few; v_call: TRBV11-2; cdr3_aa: CASSLNGPGNTIYF; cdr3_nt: TGTGCCAGCAGCTTAAATGGACCTGGAAACACCATATATTTT
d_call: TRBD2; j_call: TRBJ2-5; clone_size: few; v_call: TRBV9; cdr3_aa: CASNGGWQETQYF; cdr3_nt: TGTGCCAGCAACGGGGGGTGGCAAGAGACCCAGTACTTC
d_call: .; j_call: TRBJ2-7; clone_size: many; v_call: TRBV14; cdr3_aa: CASSPGAGAEQYF; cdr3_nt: TGTGCCAGCAGCCCCGGAGCAGGGGCCGAGCAGTACTTC
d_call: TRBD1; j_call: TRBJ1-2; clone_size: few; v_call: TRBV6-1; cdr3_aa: CASSDGTGFIYGYTF; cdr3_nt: TGTGCCAGCAGCGATGGGACAGGGTTTATCTATGGCTACACCTTC
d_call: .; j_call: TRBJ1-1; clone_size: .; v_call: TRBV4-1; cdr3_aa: CASSPGGRQNTEAFF; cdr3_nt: TGCGCCAGCAGCCCCGGGGGCCGTCAGAACACTGAAGCTTTCTTT
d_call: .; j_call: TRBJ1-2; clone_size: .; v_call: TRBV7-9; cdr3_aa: CASSGLDNYGYTF; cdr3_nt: TGTGCCAGCAGCGGACTGGATAACTATGGCTACACCTTC
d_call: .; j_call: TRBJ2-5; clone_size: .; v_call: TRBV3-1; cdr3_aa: CASSPAMEKETQYF; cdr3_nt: TGTGCCAGCAGCCCAGCGATGGAGAAAGAGACCCAGTACTTC
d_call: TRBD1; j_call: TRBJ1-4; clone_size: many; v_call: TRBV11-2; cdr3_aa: CASSLDRAPEKLFF; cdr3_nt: TGTGCCAGCAGCCTCGACAGGGCCCCTGAAAAACTGTTTTTT
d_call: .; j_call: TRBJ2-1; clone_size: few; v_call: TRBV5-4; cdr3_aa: CASSPGRSYNEQFF; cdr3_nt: TGTGCCAGCAGCCCCGGGCGGTCCTACAATGAGCAGTTCTTC
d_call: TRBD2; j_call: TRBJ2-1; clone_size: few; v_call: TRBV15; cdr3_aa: CATSRAFQGGGSSYNEQFF; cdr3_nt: TGTGCCACCAGCAGAGCTTTTCAGGGCGGGGGGAGCTCCTACAATGAGCAGTTCTTC
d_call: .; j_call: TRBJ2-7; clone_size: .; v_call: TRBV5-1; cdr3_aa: CASSLGDGGGYEQYF; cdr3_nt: TGCGCCAGCAGCTTGGGGGATGGGGGCGGCTACGAGCAGTACTTC
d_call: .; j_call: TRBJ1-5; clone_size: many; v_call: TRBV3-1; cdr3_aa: CASSHRQLNQPQHF; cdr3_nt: TGTGCCAGCAGCCACAGACAGTTGAATCAGCCCCAGCATTTT
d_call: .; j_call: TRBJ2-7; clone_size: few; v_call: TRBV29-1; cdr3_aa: CSVVYEDYDEQYF; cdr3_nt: TGCAGCGTTGTCTACGAGGACTACGACGAGCAGTACTTC
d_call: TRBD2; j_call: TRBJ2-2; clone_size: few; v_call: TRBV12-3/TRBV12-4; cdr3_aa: CASSLPSGGAPGELFF; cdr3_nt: TGTGCCAGCAGTTTACCCAGCGGGGGGGCCCCCGGGGAGCTGTTTTTT
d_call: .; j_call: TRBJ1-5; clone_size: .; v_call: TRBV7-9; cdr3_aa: CASSLVGGEDQPQHF; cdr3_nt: TGTGCCAGCAGCTTAGTGGGGGGCGAGGATCAGCCCCAGCATTTT
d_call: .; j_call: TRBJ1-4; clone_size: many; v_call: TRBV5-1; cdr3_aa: CASSLDINTATNEKLFF; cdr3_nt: TGCGCCAGCAGCTTGGATATCAACACTGCAACTAATGAAAAACTGTTTTTT
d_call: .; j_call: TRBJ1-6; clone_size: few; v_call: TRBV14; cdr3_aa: CASSLRDGRNSPLHF; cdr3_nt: TGTGCCAGCAGCCTCCGGGACGGACGGAATTCACCCCTCCACTTT
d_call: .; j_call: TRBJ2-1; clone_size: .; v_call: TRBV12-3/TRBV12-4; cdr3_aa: CASSFGGRVEQFF; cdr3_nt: TGTGCCAGCAGTTTTGGGGGGAGAGTTGAGCAGTTCTTC
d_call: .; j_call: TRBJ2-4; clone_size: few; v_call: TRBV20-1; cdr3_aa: CSARSLRAPGNIQYF; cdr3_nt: TGCAGTGCTAGGTCTCTAAGGGCGCCGGGAAACATTCAGTACTTC
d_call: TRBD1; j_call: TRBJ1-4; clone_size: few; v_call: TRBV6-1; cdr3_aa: CASNSRGYEKLFF; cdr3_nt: TGTGCCAGCAACAGCAGGGGGTACGAAAAACTGTTTTTT
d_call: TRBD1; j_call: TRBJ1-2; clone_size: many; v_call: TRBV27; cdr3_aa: CASSLSPGTGVYTF; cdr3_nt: TGTGCCAGCAGTTTATCCCCCGGGACAGGGGTCTACACCTTC
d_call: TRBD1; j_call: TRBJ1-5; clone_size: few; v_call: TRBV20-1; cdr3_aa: CSAIQRTGRNQPQHF; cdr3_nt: TGCAGTGCTATCCAAAGGACAGGGCGCAATCAGCCCCAGCATTTT
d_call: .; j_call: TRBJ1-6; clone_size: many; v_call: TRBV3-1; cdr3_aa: CASSQPPSGNNSPLHF; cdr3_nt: TGTGCCAGCAGCCAACCCCCCAGTGGTAATAATTCACCCCTCCACTTT
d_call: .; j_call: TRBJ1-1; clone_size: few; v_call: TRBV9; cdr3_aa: CASSVVEGEAFF; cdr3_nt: TGTGCCAGCAGCGTAGTGGAGGGTGAAGCTTTCTTT
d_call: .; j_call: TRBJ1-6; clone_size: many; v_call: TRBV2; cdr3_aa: CASSTGGPSSYNSPLHF; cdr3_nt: TGTGCCAGCAGCACGGGCGGTCCCAGCTCCTATAATTCACCCCTCCACTTT
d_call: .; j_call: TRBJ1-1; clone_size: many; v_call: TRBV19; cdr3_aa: CASSIGENTEAFF; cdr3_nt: TGTGCCAGCAGTATTGGGGAGAACACTGAAGCTTTCTTT
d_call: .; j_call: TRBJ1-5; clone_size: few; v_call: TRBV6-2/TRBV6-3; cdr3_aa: CASSYVAVNQPQHF; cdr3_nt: TGTGCCAGCAGTTACGTGGCAGTAAATCAGCCCCAGCATTTT
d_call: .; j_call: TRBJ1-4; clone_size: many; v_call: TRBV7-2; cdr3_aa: CASSLETPTNEKLFF; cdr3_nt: TGTGCCAGCAGCTTAGAGACTCCAACTAATGAAAAACTGTTTTTT
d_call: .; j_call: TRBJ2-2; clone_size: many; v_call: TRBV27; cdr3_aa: CASSLNGELFF; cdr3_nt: TGTGCCAGCAGTTTAAACGGGGAGCTGTTTTTT
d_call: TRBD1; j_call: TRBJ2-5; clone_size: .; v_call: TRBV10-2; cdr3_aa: CASSEYRGLQETQYF; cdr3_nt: TGCGCCAGCAGTGAGTACAGGGGGCTACAAGAGACCCAGTACTTC
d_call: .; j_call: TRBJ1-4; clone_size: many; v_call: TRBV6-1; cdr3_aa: CASSEAGGAHNEKLFF; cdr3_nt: TGTGCCAGCAGTGAAGCGGGAGGGGCGCATAATGAAAAACTGTTTTTT
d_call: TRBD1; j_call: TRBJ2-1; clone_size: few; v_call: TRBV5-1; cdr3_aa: CASSSDRVGDEQFF; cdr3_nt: TGCGCCAGCAGCTCTGACAGGGTTGGGGATGAGCAGTTCTTC
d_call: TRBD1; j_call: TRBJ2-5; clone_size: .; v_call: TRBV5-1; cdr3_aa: CASRDRNQETQYF; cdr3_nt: TGCGCCAGTAGGGACAGAAACCAAGAGACCCAGTACTTC
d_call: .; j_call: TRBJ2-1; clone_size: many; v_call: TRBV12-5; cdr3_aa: CASGLALQGIGYNEQFF; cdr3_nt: TGTGCTAGTGGTTTGGCGCTCCAGGGGATTGGCTACAATGAGCAGTTCTTC
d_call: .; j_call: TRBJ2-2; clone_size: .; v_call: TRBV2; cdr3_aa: CATSGTPVFNTGELFF; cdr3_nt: TGTGCCACTTCCGGGACCCCAGTGTTCAACACCGGGGAGCTGTTTTTT
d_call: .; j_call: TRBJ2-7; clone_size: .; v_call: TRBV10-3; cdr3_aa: CAISRLGAEQYF; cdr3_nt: TGTGCCATCAGCCGCCTCGGGGCCGAGCAGTACTTC
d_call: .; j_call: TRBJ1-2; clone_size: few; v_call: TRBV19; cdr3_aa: CASNWGYGYTF; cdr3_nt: TGTGCCAGTAACTGGGGATACGGCTACACCTTC
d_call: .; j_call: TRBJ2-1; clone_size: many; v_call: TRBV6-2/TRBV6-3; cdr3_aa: CASRNDRNPSNEQFF; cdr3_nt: TGTGCCAGCAGGAATGACAGAAACCCCTCCAATGAGCAGTTCTTC
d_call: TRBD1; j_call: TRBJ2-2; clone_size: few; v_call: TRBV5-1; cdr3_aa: CASSGTGFANTGELFF; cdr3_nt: TGCGCCAGCAGCGGGACAGGGTTCGCGAACACCGGGGAGCTGTTTTTT